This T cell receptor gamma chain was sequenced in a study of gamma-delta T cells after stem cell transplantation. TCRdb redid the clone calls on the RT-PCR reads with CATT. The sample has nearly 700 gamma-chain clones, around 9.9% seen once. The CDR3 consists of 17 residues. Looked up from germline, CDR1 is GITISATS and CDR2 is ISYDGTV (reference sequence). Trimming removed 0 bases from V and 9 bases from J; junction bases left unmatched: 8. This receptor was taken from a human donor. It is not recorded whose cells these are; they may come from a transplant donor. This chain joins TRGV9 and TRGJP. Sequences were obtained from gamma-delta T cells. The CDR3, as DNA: TGTGCCTTGTGGGAGGTGGGGAATACGTTGGGCAAAAAAATCAAGGTATTT. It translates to CALWEVGNTLGKKIKVF.